The clone carrying this T cell receptor (beta chain) was counted between two and nine times. Antigen unknown. The data were obtained in a study of vaccination effects on CD4 cells after COVID-19. Assay: immunoSEQ multiplex PCR; the TCRdb copy retains only in-frame clones and omits some. The repertoire has 50,000 to 70,000 clones, just over 70% of them found once; the top ten carry under 30%. At the end of 9 to 11 days of culture, CD4+ T cells were isolated. This CDR3 is 15 amino acids long. With 0 bases removed from V and 7 bases from J, the gap between germline ends came to 15 bases. Germline V gene sequence: CDR1 LNHNV, CDR2 YYDKDF (reference sequence).

The sequencing used CD4+ T cells from PBMCs cultured without peptide, collected before COVID-19 vaccination. This clonotype was obtained from a human donor who had a prior SARS-CoV-2 infection. V and J are TRBV15 and TRBJ1-2, with a weak D call TRBD1 (5 bases). The CDR3 DNA reads TGTGCCACCAGCAGAGATCGCCAGGGATCCGCTGGCTACACCTTC. Its translation: CATSRDRQGSAGYTF. Combining the CDR3 with reference TRBV15 and TRBJ1-2 gives the whole variable domain DAMVIQNPRYQVTQFGKPVTLSCSQTLNHNVMYWYQQKSSQAPKLLFHYYDKDFNNEADTPDNFQSRRPNTSFCFLDIRSPGLGDTAMYLCATSRDRQGSAGYTFGSGTRLTVV.